Listed below are T cell receptor beta chains from one sample, sequenced in a study of neoadjuvant nivolumab and ipilimumab in lung cancer. Method: immunoSEQ multiplex PCR; TCRdb's copy keeps in-frame clones and lacks some. The sample has some 31,000 clones; 80% to 95% are singletons. This sample comprised peripheral blood, obtained after neoadjuvant nivolumab, alone or with ipilimumab, at or shortly before surgery. The receptors come from an adult with non-small cell lung cancer. Each CDR3 is given with its conserved first and last residue. The D gene is left open where the match is weak. Expanded clones get a size class; other rows say once, few or many, or leave the size out.

length	size	V	D	J	CDR3	DNA
13	few	TRBV2	TRBD2	TRBJ2-1	CASKRGGYNEQFF	TGTGCCAGCAAACGCGGGGGTTACAATGAGCAGTTCTTC
14	.	TRBV28	.	TRBJ1-2	CASSESDTNYGYTF	TGTGCCAGCAGCGAGAGCGACACTAACTATGGCTACACCTTC
18	few	TRBV5-5	.	TRBJ2-3	CASSLSKGTLLFTDTQYF	TGTGCCAGCAGCTTGTCGAAAGGGACTCTACTCTTCACAGATACGCAGTATTTT
17	.	TRBV5-1	TRBD2	TRBJ2-2	CASSSGLAVSNTGELFF	TGCGCCAGCAGCTCAGGACTAGCGGTTTCCAACACCGGGGAGCTGTTTTTT
14	.	TRBV11-2	.	TRBJ2-7	CASSPAGFSYEQYF	TGTGCCAGCAGCCCTGCAGGGTTCTCCTACGAGCAGTACTTC
13	.	TRBV9	.	TRBJ1-1	CASSVIGNTEAFF	TGTGCCAGCAGCGTTATTGGGAACACTGAAGCTTTCTTT
14	.	TRBV5-1	.	TRBJ1-2	CASSPGTGENGYTF	TGCGCCAGCAGCCCCGGGACTGGGGAGAATGGCTACACCTTC
17	.	TRBV11-2	TRBD2	TRBJ2-5	CASSPLMTSGSVKTQYF	TGTGCCAGCAGCCCCCTGATGACTAGCGGGAGTGTGAAGACCCAGTACTTC
12	.	TRBV28	TRBD1	TRBJ2-7	CATGTGPYEQYF	TGTGCCACAGGGACAGGTCCCTACGAGCAGTACTTC
14	.	TRBV18	TRBD2	TRBJ2-5	CASSRGLDQETQYF	TGTGCCAGCTCCCGAGGACTAGATCAAGAGACCCAGTACTTC
16	.	TRBV7-6	.	TRBJ2-1	CASSLGGVFSYNEQFF	TGTGCCAGCAGCTTAGGGGGTGTTTTCTCCTACAATGAGCAGTTCTTC
16	.	TRBV5-1	TRBD2	TRBJ2-7	CASSSGLAGGWDEQYF	TGCGCCAGCAGCTCCGGACTAGCGGGAGGATGGGACGAGCAGTACTTC
14	.	TRBV5-4	.	TRBJ2-1	CASTPSHSYNEQFF	TGTGCCAGCACCCCTTCCCACTCCTACAATGAGCAGTTCTTC
12	.	TRBV7-9	.	TRBJ2-7	CASGSGLYEQYF	TGTGCCAGCGGCTCGGGGCTTTACGAGCAGTACTTC
14	.	TRBV5-6	.	TRBJ2-1	CASSLPGSLNEQFF	TGTGCCAGCAGCCTCCCGGGGAGCCTCAATGAGCAGTTCTTC
13	.	TRBV2	.	TRBJ2-1	CASSLSGYNEQFF	TGTGCCAGCAGTTTGAGCGGTTACAATGAGCAGTTCTTC
13	.	TRBV5-4	TRBD1	TRBJ1-2	CASSRETGSGYTF	TGTGCCAGCAGCCGGGAGACAGGGTCTGGCTACACCTTC
14	few	TRBV7-9	.	TRBJ1-5	CASGNSGDNQPQHF	TGTGCCAGCGGAAACAGCGGAGACAATCAGCCCCAGCATTTT
19	.	TRBV6-1	TRBD2	TRBJ2-1	CASSVSADDWTSEFDEQFF	TGTGCCAGCAGTGTTTCCGCCGACGATTGGACTAGCGAGTTCGATGAGCAGTTCTTC
16	.	TRBV10-3	TRBD2	TRBJ2-5	CAISVGSGRPEETQYF	TGTGCCATCAGTGTGGGTAGCGGGAGGCCAGAAGAGACCCAGTACTTC
14	.	TRBV5-4	.	TRBJ2-1	CASSDVPSRSEQFF	TGTGCCAGCAGCGATGTTCCTAGTCGAAGTGAGCAGTTCTTC
15	.	TRBV28	.	TRBJ2-1	CASSLQGLGMNEQFF	TGTGCCAGCAGTTTACAGGGATTGGGTATGAATGAGCAGTTCTTC
16	.	TRBV4-2	.	TRBJ2-1	CASSQGSSSDYNEQFF	TGTGCCAGCAGCCAAGGTTCCTCTAGCGACTACAATGAGCAGTTCTTC
12	once	TRBV29-1	.	TRBJ1-1	CSGNQGRSEAFF	TGCAGCGGAAATCAGGGAAGGAGTGAAGCTTTCTTT
20	.	TRBV18	TRBD2	TRBJ2-1	CASSSPTTHTLAGAVDEQFF	TGTGCCAGCTCATCGCCTACTACCCATACTTTAGCGGGAGCGGTAGATGAGCAGTTCTTC
14	.	TRBV5-1	.	TRBJ2-6	CASSFSPGANVLTF	TGCGCCAGCAGCTTTTCCCCTGGGGCCAACGTCCTGACTTTC
14	.	TRBV11-2	.	TRBJ1-2	CASSLDRGRGYYTF	TGTGCCAGCAGCTTAGATCGGGGTAGGGGATACTACACCTTC
15	.	TRBV10-3	.	TRBJ2-7	CAISGIGGSNHEQYF	TGTGCCATCAGTGGAATAGGAGGGAGTAACCACGAGCAGTACTTC
14	.	TRBV28	.	TRBJ2-7	CASSLGQMVYEQYF	TGTGCCAGCAGTTTAGGGCAGATGGTCTACGAGCAGTACTTC
16	.	TRBV5-4	.	TRBJ2-7	CASSLGYRATLYEQYF	TGTGCCAGCAGCTTGGGGTACAGGGCGACTTTATACGAGCAGTACTTC
15	.	TRBV27	.	TRBJ1-1	CASSSLWTVNTEAFF	TGTGCCAGCAGTTCACTGTGGACCGTGAACACTGAAGCTTTCTTT
14	.	TRBV5-4	.	TRBJ2-5	CASSLATAQETQYF	TGTGCCAGCAGCTTGGCGACCGCTCAAGAGACCCAGTACTTC
17	.	TRBV10-1	TRBD2	TRBJ2-1	CASSELPGTSGSNEQFF	TGCGCCAGCAGTGAACTCCCAGGGACTAGCGGGAGCAATGAGCAGTTCTTC
11	.	TRBV14	.	TRBJ2-5	CASSQDETQYF	TGTGCCAGCAGCCAAGACGAGACCCAGTACTTC
15	.	TRBV27	TRBD1	TRBJ1-2	CASSPRGLSNYGYTF	TGTGCCAGCAGCCCAAGGGGGCTCTCTAACTATGGCTACACCTTC
12	.	TRBV6-1	TRBD1	TRBJ1-2	CASSTGTYGYTF	TGTGCCAGCTCGACAGGGACCTATGGCTACACCTTC
14	.	TRBV9	.	TRBJ2-3	CASSVRYWGDTQYF	TGTGCCAGCAGCGTACGATATTGGGGGGATACGCAGTATTTT
14	.	TRBV5-4	.	TRBJ1-4	CASSPSPTNEKLFF	TGTGCCAGCAGCCCTTCGCCAACTAATGAAAAACTGTTTTTT
16	.	TRBV5-5	TRBD2	TRBJ2-3	CASSPSLAGGRNTQYF	TGTGCCAGCAGCCCATCTCTAGCGGGAGGGCGAAATACGCAGTATTTT
17	.	TRBV11-2	TRBD2	TRBJ2-5	CASSLGSSGRTGETQYF	TGTGCCAGCAGCTTAGGCTCTAGCGGGAGGACGGGAGAGACCCAGTACTTC
15	.	TRBV7-9	.	TRBJ2-7	CASSLATPPFGRQYF	TGTGCCAGCAGCTTAGCAACTCCTCCGTTTGGGAGGCAGTACTTC
17	.	TRBV6-1	TRBD1	TRBJ1-4	CASSEEQGYSVDEKLFF	TGTGCCAGCAGTGAAGAACAGGGGTACAGCGTCGATGAAAAACTGTTTTTT
12	.	TRBV2	.	TRBJ2-1	CASSEGWNEQFF	TGTGCCAGCAGTGAAGGCTGGAATGAGCAGTTCTTC
15	.	TRBV5-6	.	TRBJ1-1	CASSRDGLGNTEAFF	TGTGCCAGCAGCCGGGACGGCCTTGGGAACACTGAAGCTTTCTTT
14	once	TRBV18	.	TRBJ2-5	CASSPREQKETQYF	TGTGCCAGCTCACCACGAGAACAGAAAGAGACCCAGTACTTC